One T cell receptor (beta chain) is described in this entry. The target antigen is unknown. Germline V gene lookup returns CDR1 MDHEN and CDR2 SYDVKM. Losses at the gene ends were 6 bases for V and 0 bases for J; bases not matched to a gene: 8. This CDR3 is built from 17 residues. TCRdb fed the multiplex PCR reads into MiXCR, producing one record per CDR3 protein. The data hold more than 10,000 distinct CDR3 sequences, with around three fifths observed a single time. This sample was taken from a study of breast tumors, draining lymph nodes, adjacent tissues. Whole-study findings and limits: Tumor T cell lymph node origin was a supported hypothesis, not proven.

Sequencing input: tumor-adjacent breast tissue. J is TRBJ2-4 and V is TRBV28; 10 nucleotides align to TRBD1. This TCR was sampled from a female donor with breast cancer. Some clones in this sample may be carry-over from other donors' samples. CDR3 in DNA: TGTGCCAGCAGCCAAAGGGACAGGGGACTAGCCAAAAACATTCAGTACTTC. As protein: CASSQRDRGLAKNIQYF.